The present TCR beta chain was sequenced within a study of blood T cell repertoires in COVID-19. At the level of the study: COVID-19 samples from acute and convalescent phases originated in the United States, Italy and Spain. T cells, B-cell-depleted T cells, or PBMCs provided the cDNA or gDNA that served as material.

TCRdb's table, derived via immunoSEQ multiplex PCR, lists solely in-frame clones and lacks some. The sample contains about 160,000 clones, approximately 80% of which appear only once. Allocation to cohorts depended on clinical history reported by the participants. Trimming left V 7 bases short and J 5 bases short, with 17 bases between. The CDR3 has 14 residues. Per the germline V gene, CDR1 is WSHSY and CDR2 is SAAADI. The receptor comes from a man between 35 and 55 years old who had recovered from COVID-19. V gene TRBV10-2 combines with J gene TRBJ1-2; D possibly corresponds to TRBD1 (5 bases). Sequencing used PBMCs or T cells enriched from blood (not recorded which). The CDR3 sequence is CASIGQVGEYGYTF. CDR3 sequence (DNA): TGCGCCAGCATCGGACAAGTTGGGGAATATGGCTACACCTTC.